This T cell receptor beta chain derives from a study of blood T cells in healthy people across ages. As for this clonotype: The antigen remains unidentified.

Overall study results and limits: Significant beta diversity loss was already apparent by age approximately 40, declining roughly linearly.

This CDR3 region has 16 residues. With 3 bases removed from V and 7 bases from J, the gap between germline ends came to 19 bases. In terms of origin and age, donors were healthy Caucasian individuals from Russia aged roughly 6 to 95. No fewer than 7 million PBMCs went into each sample. A J-beta primer mix and a sample-barcoded 5' primer were used in a second PCR of roughly 7 to 12 cycles. A single record per CDR3 protein comes from TCRdb applying MiXCR to the 5' RACE reads. Among roughly 700,000 distinct CDR3 sequences listed, 20% to 25% were seen once. The same sample was also studied in work on T cells of mothers and their children. As that report states: Several children, together with their three healthy Caucasian mothers, made up the donors.

Input material: blood. The chain couples TRBV12-3 or TRBV12-4 to TRBJ2-1; D possibly corresponds to TRBD2 (5 bases). The receptor comes from a boy aged 10-17 years in good health. CDR3 DNA sequence: TGTGCCAGCAGTTTGGGCCGGCTAGTGGGAGAAAATGAGCAGTTCTTC. It codes for CASSLGRLVGENEQFF.